The 26 T cell receptor beta chains presented below share a single source sample, sequenced in a study of vaccination effects on CD4 cells after COVID-19. No antigens are known for them. Using immunoSEQ multiplex PCR, the repertoire was profiled, and TCRdb retains in-frame clones only, with some absent. The sample consists of around 47,000 clones, 72% of them appearing once. Once cultured for approximately 10 days, the cells underwent separation to obtain CD4+ T cells. Each participant received a vaccine that was either BNT162b2 or mRNA-1273, given as two doses. The sample in question was CD4+ T cells from PBMCs cultured without peptide, obtained after COVID-19 vaccination. The receptors shown here come from a human donor who received a COVID-19 vaccine.

This rearrangement joins TRBV4-1 to TRBJ2-2; 8 positions match TRBD1. V dropped 3 bases and J dropped 8; count of bases not matched to a gene: 14. This CDR3 has 17 residues. Germline V gene sequence: CDR1 MGHRA, CDR2 YSYEKL. This CDR3 is CASSQSDRVITPGELFF. In DNA form, the CDR3 reads TGCGCCAGCAGCCAGTCGGACAGGGTCATTACCCCGGGGGAGCTGTTTTTT.

This clone was picked up one time. The genes are TRBV24-1 and TRBJ2-3; D is ambiguous. CDR1 is KGHDR and CDR2 is SFDVKD in the germline V gene. This CDR3 is 13 amino acids long. V lost 3 bases to trimming and J lost 2 bases, with 5 bases between them. The CDR3 coding sequence is TGTGCCACCAGTGATGGCGCCACAGATACGCAGTATTTT. Protein: CATSDGATDTQYF.

The chain links TRBV6-5 to TRBJ1-1; D unclear. Trimming stripped 8 bases from V and 7 bases from J, with 14 bases between. The V gene's germline CDR1 is MNHEY and CDR2 SVGAGI. This CDR3 spans 12 amino acids. Here the CDR3 DNA reads TGTGCCAGCCGTTCCGGGTTGGTTGAAGCTTTCTTT. Protein sequence: CASRSGLVEAFF.

V usage is TRBV6-5 and J usage is TRBJ1-5; D not resolved. Per germline, CDR1 MNHEY and CDR2 SVGAGI. Deletions cut 7 bases from V and 6 bases from J, with 10 bases between. The CDR3 is 12 residues long. The chain's CDR3 is CASNLLGQPQHF. The CDR3 DNA is TGTGCCAGCAACCTCTTGGGTCAGCCCCAGCATTTT.

This chain uses TRBV27 with TRBJ2-1, with TRBD2 identical over 10 bases. CDR1 is MNHEY, CDR2 SMNVEV, per germline (reference sequence). The CDR3 sequence is 16 residues long. The V and J ends lost 3 bases and 9 bases, in that order; junction bases with no gene match: 11. The CDR3 nucleotides are TGTGCCAGCAGTTTTATCTTGCGAGCTAGCGGGGGTGAGCAGTTCTTC. This codes for CASSFILRASGGEQFF.

The rearrangement uses TRBV12-3 or TRBV12-4 and TRBJ1-3; no firm D call. Trimming took off 1 base at V and 11 bases at J, with 9 bases between the two ends. This CDR3 contains 12 residues. The CDR3 region is CASSLVTDSIYF. Written as DNA, the CDR3 is TGTGCCAGCAGTTTAGTGACGGATTCCATATATTTT.

This clone was recorded many times. The V and J genes are TRBV18 and TRBJ1-2; TRBD1 matches at 8 bases. The germline gives CDR1 KGHSH, CDR2 LQKENI. The CDR3 is 13 residues long. J gave up 10 bases and V 6 bases, and 10 bases lay outside the gene matches. The CDR3 bases are TGTGCCAGCTCCCGTAGCGGGACAGGAGCCTACACCTTC. Its protein is CASSRSGTGAYTF.

The genes are TRBV10-3 and TRBJ2-7, with D unclear. Germline-derived CDR1 and CDR2 are ENHRY and SYGVKD. The CDR3 extends over 13 amino acids. Trimming shortened V by 4 bases and J by 6 bases, and 13 bases separated the two germline ends. The CDR3 sequence is CAISGQLIAEQYF. DNA of the CDR3: TGTGCCATCAGTGGGCAATTAATAGCCGAGCAGTACTTC.

The rearrangement joins TRBV3-1 (or the pseudogene TRBV3-2) to TRBJ1-2; 8 bases are shared with TRBD1. The CDR3 contains 15 residues. From germline, CDR1 is LGHDT and CDR2 YNNKEL (reference sequence). The V and J ends lost 0 bases and 8 bases, in that order; junction bases with no gene match: 8. CDR3 protein: CASSQDNQGAGGYTF. CDR3 bases: TGTGCCAGCAGCCAAGATAACCAGGGGGCGGGAGGCTACACCTTC.

This clone was detected once. The chain links TRBV19 to TRBJ2-1; 11 bases line up with TRBD2. There are 17 residues in the CDR3. Losses at the gene ends were 5 bases for V and 3 bases for J; bases not matched to a gene: 9. The germline V gene has CDR1 LNHDA and CDR2 SQIVND (reference sequence). The CDR3 is CASSQRLAGHDYNEQFF. The CDR3 nucleotides read TGTGCCAGTAGTCAAAGACTAGCGGGGCACGACTACAATGAGCAGTTCTTC.

For the CDR3, the DNA is TGCGCCAGCAGCTTGCCGACCAGCGGGGGGCAAAACGAGCAGTACTTC. It translates to CASSLPTSGGQNEQYF. The rearrangement links TRBV5-1 to TRBJ2-7, with 9 bases that match TRBD2. CDR3 length equals 16 residues. V was pared by 1 base and J by 5 bases, with 10 bases of the junction left unmatched. Germline values: CDR1 SGHRS, CDR2 YFSETQ.

The chain links TRBV4-1 to TRBJ1-2; D is unclear. The CDR3 is 15 amino acids. CDR1 and CDR2 (germline): MGHRA, YSYEKL. Trimming removed 0 bases at V and 4 bases at J, with 12 bases between. CDR3 protein: CASSQDSQEGYGYTF. CDR3 coding DNA: TGCGCCAGCAGCCAAGATAGCCAGGAAGGCTATGGCTACACCTTC.

V and J are TRBV10-3 and TRBJ1-1; no clear D gene. The length of the CDR3 is 13 residues. In germline, CDR1 is ENHRY, CDR2 SYGVKD. V was shortened by 3 bases and J by 5 bases, with 10 bases between the two germline ends. CDR3 region: CAISELLETEAFF. The CDR3 DNA reads TGTGCCATCAGTGAACTATTGGAGACTGAAGCTTTCTTT.

The rearrangement joins TRBV20-1 to TRBJ1-1; 7 bases align to TRBD1. CDR1 is DFQATT and CDR2 is SNEGSKA in the germline V gene (reference sequence). The CDR3 extends over 15 amino acids. After removal of 3 bases from V and 6 bases from J, the junction contained 13 bases not matched to a gene. As DNA, the CDR3 is TGCAGTGCTAGTCCCCCTACAGGGGCAATGGCTGAAGCTTTCTTT. This codes for CSASPPTGAMAEAFF.

The chain combines TRBV12-5 with TRBJ2-3; TRBD2 matches 11 bases. CDR1 and CDR2 (germline): LGHNT, FRNRAP. The CDR3 length is 18 residues. With 6 bases clipped from V and 5 bases from J, the junction kept 16 bases outside the gene matches. The CDR3 protein is CASGSLIIAGGPGDTQYF. For the CDR3, the DNA is TGTGCTAGTGGATCGCTGATTATAGCGGGAGGGCCTGGAGATACGCAGTATTTT.

The chain is built from TRBV19 and TRBJ2-5; tentative D call: TRBD1 (5 bases). Trimming stripped 4 bases from V and 4 bases from J, with 13 bases between. Germline V gives CDR1 LNHDA, CDR2 SQIVND (reference sequence). This CDR3 region has 14 residues. The CDR3 DNA is TGTGCCAGTAGTAGTACGGCAGGGCCAGAGACCCAGTACTTC. Translation: CASSSTAGPETQYF.

This chain uses TRBV10-3 with TRBJ2-1; tentatively, D is TRBD1 or TRBD2 (5 bases each). Germline V gene data show CDR1 as ENHRY and CDR2 as SYGVKD. Between the trimmed V and J ends, which lost 0 bases and 10 bases, there was a span of 16 bases. The CDR3 runs 15 residues. The CDR3 region has the DNA TGTGCCATCAGTGAGTCGGTGATAGGGGCGGGCGAGCAGTTCTTC. Its translation is CAISESVIGAGEQFF.

The V and J genes are TRBV30 and TRBJ1-2; a weak D match, TRBD1 (5 bases). The germline V gene has CDR1 GTSNPN and CDR2 SVGIG (reference sequence). The CDR3 spans 16 residues. Trimming removed 0 bases from V and 2 bases from J, with 16 bases in between. This CDR3 is CAWSVPFTGGNYGYTF. As DNA, the CDR3 is TGTGCCTGGAGTGTACCCTTCACAGGCGGAAACTATGGCTACACCTTC.

This clone has a handful of counts. The genes are TRBV27 and TRBJ1-2; the match to TRBD1 covers 7 bases. This CDR3 contains 13 residues. Trimming at V came to 5 bases and at J to 4 bases, leaving 4 bases not matched to a gene. Germline-derived CDR1 and CDR2 are MNHEY and SMNVEV (reference sequence). The CDR3 DNA follows: TGTGCCAGCAGTCCCGACAGGGCCTATGGCTACACCTTC. Encoded protein: CASSPDRAYGYTF.

The chain is built from TRBV12-3 or TRBV12-4 and TRBJ1-2; TRBD1 is a possible D gene (6 bases). V lost 2 bases and J lost 7, with 11 bases in between. This CDR3 has 13 residues. CDR3 in DNA: TGTGCCAGCAGTTTAAGGGGGGAGATTGGCTACACCTTC. Protein sequence: CASSLRGEIGYTF.

This clone has only a few counts. The chain links TRBV27 to TRBJ1-2, with a tentative D call TRBD1 (5 bases). Germline-derived CDR1 and CDR2 are MNHEY and SMNVEV (reference sequence). V lost 0 bases to trimming and J lost 2 bases, with 10 bases between them. This CDR3 comprises 15 residues. The CDR3 bases are TGTGCCAGCAGTTTATCCCGACAGACCAACTATGGCTACACCTTC. Amino acids: CASSLSRQTNYGYTF.

This chain links TRBV2 with TRBJ1-2; no clear D gene. Germline V gene sequence: CDR1 SNHLY, CDR2 FYNNEI. Trimming removed 7 bases at V and 4 bases at J, with 16 bases between. This CDR3 spans 14 amino acids. The CDR3 bases are TGTGCCAGCATCGGGCTACGGGAGTTCTATGGCTACACCTTC. This codes for CASIGLREFYGYTF.

The rearrangement uses TRBV7-8 and TRBJ2-3; D remains ambiguous. CDR1 and CDR2 (germline): SGHVS, FQNEAQ. CDR3 size: 14 residues. The V end was cut by 4 bases, the J end by 2 bases, with 10 bases between. CDR3 DNA: TGTGCCAGCAGCTCCGCCGGAGTCACAGATACGCAGTATTTT. It is translated as CASSSAGVTDTQYF.

The chain recombines TRBV4-1 with TRBJ2-3, with D unresolved. V was shortened by 8 bases and J by 1 base, with 10 bases between the two germline ends. Germline-derived CDR1 and CDR2 are MGHRA and YSYEKL. The CDR3 runs to 13 residues. The chain's CDR3 is CASRREGTDTQYF. The CDR3 DNA is TGCGCCAGCCGGAGAGAAGGCACAGATACGCAGTATTTT.

This sequence joins TRBV7-9 and TRBJ2-1; a weak D match, TRBD2 (6 bases). This CDR3 contains 16 residues. The V end lost 5 bases, the J end lost 7 bases, and 21 bases lay between the germline ends. Germline-derived CDR1 and CDR2 are SEHNR and FQNEAQ (reference sequence). CDR3 loop: CASSTGRGLQINEQFF. The CDR3 DNA reads as TGTGCCAGCAGCACAGGCCGGGGACTCCAAATAAATGAGCAGTTCTTC.

CDR3 residues: CASSHPSGTGDYGYTF. In DNA form, the CDR3 reads TGTGCCAGCAGCCATCCTTCCGGCACAGGAGACTATGGCTACACCTTC. The chain has TRBV3-1 (or the pseudogene TRBV3-2) and TRBJ1-2; a possible D gene is TRBD1 (5 bases). Looked up from germline, CDR1 is LGHDT and CDR2 is YNNKEL (reference sequence). Between the trimmed V and J ends, which lost 3 bases and 3 bases, there was a span of 17 bases. The CDR3 is 16 amino acids.